Listed below are T cell receptor beta chains from one sample, sequenced in a study of tumor-infiltrating lymphocytes in primary liver carcinoma. TCRdb processed the multiplex PCR reads anew with MiXCR; each CDR3 protein has one entry. The table shows some 190,000 distinct CDR3 sequences, with over 50% occurring only once. Sequencing input: peripheral blood. Every receptor here comes from a man aged 35 to 55 with primary liver carcinoma and hepatitis B virus infection. The CDR3 runs from the conserved cysteine through the conserved F or W. A D gene is named only where the DNA matches it firmly. Some rows mark clone size as missing; the rest say once, few, many or name a class of expanded clone.

CDR3: CASSLRRVGRYEQYF
DNA: TGTGCCAGCAGCTTGAGGAGGGTTGGGCGTTACGAGCAGTACTTC
size: few
J: TRBJ2-7
V: TRBV5-6
D: -

CDR3: CASSYWAGTDTQYF
DNA: TGTGCCAGCAGTTATTGGGCAGGCACAGATACGCAGTATTTT
size: -
J: TRBJ2-3
V: TRBV6-5
D: -

CDR3: CASSLRDPRDTQYF
DNA: TGTGCCAGCAGCCTCCGGGACCCCAGGGATACGCAGTATTTT
size: -
J: TRBJ2-3
V: TRBV14
D: -

CDR3: CASSPYDRAGTQYF
DNA: TGTGCCAGCAGCCCTTATGACAGGGCGGGGACCCAGTACTTC
size: few
J: TRBJ2-5
V: TRBV5-6
D: TRBD1

CDR3: CASSEPSGRSEQYF
DNA: TGTGCCAGCAGTGAACCGAGCGGGAGAAGCGAGCAGTACTTC
size: few
J: TRBJ2-7
V: TRBV6-1
D: TRBD2

CDR3: CASSLGLFLDTEAFF
DNA: TGTGCCAGCAGCTTAGGACTTTTTTTGGACACTGAAGCTTTCTTT
size: many
J: TRBJ1-1
V: TRBV11-1
D: -

CDR3: CSSSLQGAYSTEAFF
DNA: TGTTCCAGCAGTTTGCAGGGGGCGTATAGTACTGAAGCTTTCTTT
size: -
J: TRBJ1-1
V: TRBV12-3/TRBV12-4
D: TRBD1

CDR3: CASRPRTSGEETQYF
DNA: TGTGCCAGCAGGCCGCGGACTAGCGGCGAAGAGACCCAGTACTTC
size: few
J: TRBJ2-5
V: TRBV12-3/TRBV12-4
D: TRBD2

CDR3: CSVVFGVETQYF
DNA: TGCAGCGTTGTTTTTGGAGTGGAGACCCAGTACTTC
size: many
J: TRBJ2-5
V: TRBV29-1
D: -

CDR3: CASSEVYRGDYNEQFF
DNA: TGTGCCAGCAGTGAAGTTTACAGGGGAGATTACAATGAGCAGTTCTTC
size: many
J: TRBJ2-1
V: TRBV6-1
D: TRBD1

CDR3: CPSSLTDGAYEQCF
DNA: TGTCCTAGCAGCTTAACCGACGGTGCCTACGAGCAGTGCTTC
size: -
J: TRBJ2-7
V: TRBV11-2
D: -

CDR3: CASSPTSGRASSYEQYF
DNA: TGTGCCAGCAGTCCGACTAGCGGGAGGGCGAGCTCCTACGAGCAGTACTTC
size: -
J: TRBJ2-7
V: TRBV6-5
D: TRBD2

CDR3: CAISRGTGGGTGELFF
DNA: TGTGCCATCAGCCGCGGGACAGGGGGCGGCACCGGGGAGCTGTTTTTT
size: once
J: TRBJ2-2
V: TRBV10-3
D: TRBD1

CDR3: CASSEWRSTYNEQFF
DNA: TGTGCCAGCAGTGAGTGGCGGAGCACCTACAATGAGCAGTTCTTC
size: -
J: TRBJ2-1
V: TRBV6-1
D: -

CDR3: CASRRGLEQFF
DNA: TGTGCCAGTCGAAGGGGGCTCGAGCAGTTCTTC
size: -
J: TRBJ2-1
V: TRBV6-5
D: TRBD1

CDR3: CASSLGSPLNEAFF
DNA: TGTGCCAGCAGCTTAGGGAGCCCTTTAAATGAAGCTTTCTTT
size: many
J: TRBJ1-1
V: TRBV11-2
D: -

CDR3: CASSLVTGIETQYF
DNA: TGTGCCAGCAGTTTGGTGACAGGGATCGAGACCCAGTACTTC
size: many
J: TRBJ2-5
V: TRBV6-6
D: TRBD1

CDR3: CASSLAGTSFNEQYF
DNA: TGTGCCAGCAGCCTAGCCGGGACTAGCTTCAACGAGCAGTACTTC
size: -
J: TRBJ2-7
V: TRBV7-9
D: TRBD2

CDR3: CASTKDRGLTEAFF
DNA: TGTGCCAGCACCAAGGACAGGGGGCTGACTGAAGCTTTCTTT
size: many
J: TRBJ1-1
V: TRBV11-2
D: TRBD1

CDR3: CASSSRVMVRDNERFF
DNA: TGTGCCAGCAGCTCCCGCGTAATGGTGAGGGACAATGAGCGGTTCTTC
size: -
J: TRBJ2-1
V: TRBV11-1
D: -

CDR3: CASRDIRDIQYF
DNA: TGTGCCAGCAGGGATATCAGGGACATTCAGTACTTC
size: -
J: TRBJ2-4
V: TRBV12-3/TRBV12-4
D: -

CDR3: CAISLKKAGAPPNEQFF
DNA: TGTGCCATCAGCTTGAAAAAGGCGGGCGCCCCGCCAAATGAGCAGTTCTTC
size: -
J: TRBJ2-1
V: TRBV5-4
D: -

CDR3: CASSSGQTPFHEQYF
DNA: TGTGCCAGCAGCTCGGGACAGACCCCTTTCCACGAGCAGTACTTC
size: many
J: TRBJ2-7
V: TRBV11-3
D: TRBD1

CDR3: CASSQIEGEQFF
DNA: TGTGCCAGCAGCCAAATTGAAGGTGAGCAGTTCTTC
size: -
J: TRBJ2-1
V: TRBV4-2
D: -

CDR3: CVSSGSWGVNYEQYF
DNA: TGCGTCAGCAGCGGCTCTTGGGGGGTAAACTACGAGCAGTACTTC
size: -
J: TRBJ2-7
V: TRBV5-1
D: -

CDR3: CPTSDIGGGPGELFF
DNA: TGTCCCACCAGTGATATCGGAGGGGGCCCCGGGGAGCTGTTTTTT
size: -
J: TRBJ2-2
V: TRBV24-1
D: -

CDR3: CASSFRCGAQTQYF
DNA: TGTGCCAGCAGCTTCCGCTGCGGGGCCCAGACCCAGTACTTC
size: -
J: TRBJ2-5
V: TRBV11-1
D: -

CDR3: CASSWDNSYEQYF
DNA: TGTGCCAGCAGTTGGGACAACTCCTACGAGCAGTACTTC
size: -
J: TRBJ2-7
V: TRBV6-2/TRBV6-3
D: -

CDR3: CAISGSLPGQGNQPHHF
DNA: TGTGCCATCAGTGGGTCCCTACCGGGACAGGGGAATCAGCCCCATCATTTT
size: -
J: TRBJ1-5
V: TRBV10-3
D: TRBD1

CDR3: CSVQEEGLANHGYTF
DNA: TGCAGCGTTCAAGAGGAGGGGCTTGCTAACCATGGCTACACCTTC
size: once
J: TRBJ1-2
V: TRBV29-1
D: -

CDR3: CASNLDGLGVSLWHYGYTF
DNA: TGTGCCAGCAACTTAGACGGATTAGGAGTTTCACTCTGGCACTATGGCTACACCTTC
size: -
J: TRBJ1-2
V: TRBV11-2
D: -

CDR3: CANSLKASGVLYEQFF
DNA: TGTGCCAACAGCTTAAAGGCTAGCGGAGTGTTGTATGAGCAGTTCTTC
size: -
J: TRBJ2-1
V: TRBV11-2
D: TRBD2

CDR3: CACTLAGMGDEQYF
DNA: TGTGCCTGCACCCTAGCGGGAATGGGGGACGAGCAGTACTTC
size: -
J: TRBJ2-7
V: TRBV11-2
D: TRBD2

CDR3: CASLPGDSVSTIYF
DNA: TGTGCCAGCCTGCCTGGGGACTCGGTAAGCACCATATATTTT
size: -
J: TRBJ1-3
V: TRBV6-1
D: -

CDR3: CASSPGLAGKDTQYF
DNA: TGTGCCAGCAGCCCTGGGCTAGCGGGAAAAGATACGCAGTATTTT
size: many
J: TRBJ2-3
V: TRBV11-3
D: TRBD2

CDR3: CGVEGPLAGGHNEQFF
DNA: TGCGGTGTTGAAGGGCCTTTAGCGGGAGGGCACAATGAGCAGTTCTTC
size: once
J: TRBJ2-1
V: TRBV29-1
D: TRBD2

CDR3: CASSYSGGLNTGELFF
DNA: TGTGCCAGCAGTTACTCGGGAGGCCTTAACACCGGGGAGCTGTTTTTT
size: few
J: TRBJ2-2
V: TRBV6-5
D: -

CDR3: CSVEDFRDKGETQYF
DNA: TGCAGCGTTGAAGATTTCCGAGACAAGGGGGAGACCCAGTACTTC
size: few
J: TRBJ2-5
V: TRBV29-1
D: -

CDR3: CASSQDLAGRHDEQFF
DNA: TGTGCCAGCAGCCAGGATCTAGCGGGAAGGCACGATGAGCAGTTCTTC
size: -
J: TRBJ2-1
V: TRBV4-2
D: TRBD2

CDR3: CASSKGSGGDTEAFF
DNA: TGTGCCAGCAGCAAGGGGTCAGGGGGGGACACTGAAGCTTTCTTT
size: -
J: TRBJ1-1
V: TRBV21-1
D: -

CDR3: CASSRIGSTYEQYF
DNA: TGTGCCAGCAGTCGGATCGGGTCCACCTACGAGCAGTACTTC
size: many
J: TRBJ2-7
V: TRBV11-2
D: -

CDR3: CASSPEGSGDEQFF
DNA: TGTGCCAGCAGCCCGGAGGGTAGCGGGGATGAGCAGTTCTTC
size: -
J: TRBJ2-1
V: TRBV6-2/TRBV6-3
D: TRBD2

CDR3: CTISEGLAVRDMQYF
DNA: TGTACCATCAGTGAGGGTCTAGCGGTGAGAGATATGCAGTATTTT
size: -
J: TRBJ2-3
V: TRBV10-3
D: TRBD2

CDR3: CASSLTDGACKQFF
DNA: TGTGCCAGCAGTTTAACCGACGGAGCCTGCAAGCAGTTCTTC
size: -
J: TRBJ2-1
V: TRBV11-2
D: -

CDR3: CASSSTGGSGYTF
DNA: TGTGCCAGCAGCTCGACAGGGGGTAGTGGCTACACCTTC
size: few
J: TRBJ1-2
V: TRBV7-9
D: TRBD1

CDR3: CASSNPPGQGAPGELFF
DNA: TGTGCCAGCAGTAATCCCCCGGGACAGGGGGCTCCCGGGGAGCTGTTTTTT
size: few
J: TRBJ2-2
V: TRBV6-6
D: TRBD1